This paragraph covers one TCR beta chain sequence. As yet, its antigen is unknown. The data are from a study of PD-1 blockade in classical Hodgkin lymphoma. Study findings and constraints: Newly diagnosed and completely responding patients shared comparable baseline diversity.

Trimming at V came to 0 bases and at J to 4 bases, leaving 7 bases not matched to a gene. The germline V gene encodes CDR1 SGHAT and CDR2 FQNNGV. CDR3 length equals 17 residues. The assay was immunoSEQ multiplex PCR, and TCRdb's table has in-frame clones only and misses some. The repertoire holds some 93,000 clones, with 85% to 90% as singletons. There was relapse after autologous stem cell transplantation in every patient, and there was variation in brentuximab vedotin exposure. The clonotype originates from a human donor with classical Hodgkin lymphoma. Source: peripheral blood mononuclear cells (PBMCs), taken before the second cycle of nivolumab. This chain links TRBV11-2 with TRBJ2-1, with 9 bases aligning to TRBD2. CDR3 sequence: CASSLDLPAGGYNEQFF. The CDR3 DNA is TGTGCCAGCAGCTTAGATCTCCCAGCGGGGGGATACAATGAGCAGTTCTTC.